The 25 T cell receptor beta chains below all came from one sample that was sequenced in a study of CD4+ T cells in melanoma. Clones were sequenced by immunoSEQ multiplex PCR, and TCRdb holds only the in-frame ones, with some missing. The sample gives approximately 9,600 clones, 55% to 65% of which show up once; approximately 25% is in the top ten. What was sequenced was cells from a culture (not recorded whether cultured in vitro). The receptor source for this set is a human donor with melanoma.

The chain's CDR3 is CASRGAGPDYGYTF. In DNA, the CDR3 is TGTGCCAGCAGGGGGGCAGGGCCAGACTATGGCTACACCTTC. The rearrangement uses TRBV6-5 and TRBJ1-2; D may be TRBD1 (6 bases). CDR3 length: 14 residues. V was clipped by 6 bases and J by 3 bases, with 14 bases between them. From germline, CDR1 is MNHEY and CDR2 SVGAGI.

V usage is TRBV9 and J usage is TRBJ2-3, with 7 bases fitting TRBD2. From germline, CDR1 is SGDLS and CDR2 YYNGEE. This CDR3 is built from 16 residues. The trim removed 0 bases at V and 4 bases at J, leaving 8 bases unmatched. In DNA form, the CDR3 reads TGTGCCAGCAGCGTAGGACTAGCCGGATCCCCAGATACGCAGTATTTT. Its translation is CASSVGLAGSPDTQYF.

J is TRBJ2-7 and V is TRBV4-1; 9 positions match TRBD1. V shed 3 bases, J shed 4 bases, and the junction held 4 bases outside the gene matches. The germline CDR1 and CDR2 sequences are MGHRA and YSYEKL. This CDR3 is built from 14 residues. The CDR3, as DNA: TGCGCCAGCAGCCAGGGACAGGGCGAATACGAGCAGTACTTC. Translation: CASSQGQGEYEQYF.

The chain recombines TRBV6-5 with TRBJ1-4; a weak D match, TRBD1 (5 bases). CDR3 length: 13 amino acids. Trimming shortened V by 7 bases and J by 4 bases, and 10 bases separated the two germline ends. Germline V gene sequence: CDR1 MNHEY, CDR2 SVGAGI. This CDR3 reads CASIDRVNEKLFF. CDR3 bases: TGTGCCAGCATTGACAGAGTTAATGAAAAACTGTTTTTT.

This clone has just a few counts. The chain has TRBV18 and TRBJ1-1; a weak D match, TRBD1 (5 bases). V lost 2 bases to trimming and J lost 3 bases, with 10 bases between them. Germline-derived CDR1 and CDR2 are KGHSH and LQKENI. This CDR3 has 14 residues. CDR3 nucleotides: TGTGCCAGCTCACCATACGGGGCCGACACTGAAGCTTTCTTT. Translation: CASSPYGADTEAFF.

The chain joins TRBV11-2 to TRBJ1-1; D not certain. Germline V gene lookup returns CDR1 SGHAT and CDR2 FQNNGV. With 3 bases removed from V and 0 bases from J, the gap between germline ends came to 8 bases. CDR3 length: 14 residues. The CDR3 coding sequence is TGTGCCAGCAGCTTGACGGCTATGAACACTGAAGCTTTCTTT. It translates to CASSLTAMNTEAFF.

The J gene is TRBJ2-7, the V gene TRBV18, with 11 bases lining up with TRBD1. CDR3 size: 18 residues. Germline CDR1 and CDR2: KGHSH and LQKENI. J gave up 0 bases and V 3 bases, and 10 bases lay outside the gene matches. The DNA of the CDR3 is TGTGCCAGCTCACCCCAATCCGGGACAGGGGGTTACTCCTACGAGCAGTACTTC. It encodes CASSPQSGTGGYSYEQYF. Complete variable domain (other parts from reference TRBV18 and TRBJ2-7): NAGVMQNPRHLVRRRGQEARLRCSPMKGHSHVYWYRQLPEEGLKFMVYLQKENIIDESGMPKERFSAEFPKEGPSILRIQQVVRGDSAAYFCASSPQSGTGGYSYEQYFGPGTRLTVT.

Here the CDR3 DNA reads TGTGCCAGCTCACGAGGACTTCTACAAGAGACCCAGTACTTC. Translation gives CASSRGLLQETQYF. The chain has TRBV18 and TRBJ2-5; maybe TRBD2 (5 bases). Looked up from germline, CDR1 is KGHSH and CDR2 is LQKENI. The ends were cut back, 4 bases at V and 2 bases at J, with 11 bases in the middle. This CDR3 is 14 amino acids long. Looking up the rest from reference TRBV18 and TRBJ2-5 gives the full variable domain: NAGVMQNPRHLVRRRGQEARLRCSPMKGHSHVYWYRQLPEEGLKFMVYLQKENIIDESGMPKERFSAEFPKEGPSILRIQQVVRGDSAAYFCASSRGLLQETQYFGPGTRLLVL.

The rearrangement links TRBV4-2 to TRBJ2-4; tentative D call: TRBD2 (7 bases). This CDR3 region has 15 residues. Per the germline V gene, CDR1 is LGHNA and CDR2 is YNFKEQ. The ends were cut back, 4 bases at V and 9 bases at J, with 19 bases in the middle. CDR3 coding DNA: TGTGCCAGCAGCCGGGGAGAGGGGGGGCAGGGCATTCAGTACTTC. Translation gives CASSRGEGGQGIQYF.

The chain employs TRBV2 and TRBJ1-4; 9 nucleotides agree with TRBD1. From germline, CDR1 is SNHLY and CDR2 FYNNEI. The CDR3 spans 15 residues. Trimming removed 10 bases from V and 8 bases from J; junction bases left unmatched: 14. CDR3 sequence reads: CATRDRAFFGEKLFF. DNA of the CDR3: TGTGCCACCCGGGACAGGGCCTTCTTCGGGGAAAAACTGTTTTTT.

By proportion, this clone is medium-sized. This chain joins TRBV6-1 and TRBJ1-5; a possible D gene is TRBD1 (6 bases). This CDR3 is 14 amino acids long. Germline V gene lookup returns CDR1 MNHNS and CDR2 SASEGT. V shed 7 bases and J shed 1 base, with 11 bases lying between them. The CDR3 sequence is CASNPDRSNQPQHF. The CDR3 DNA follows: TGTGCCAGCAATCCGGACAGAAGCAATCAGCCCCAGCATTTT.

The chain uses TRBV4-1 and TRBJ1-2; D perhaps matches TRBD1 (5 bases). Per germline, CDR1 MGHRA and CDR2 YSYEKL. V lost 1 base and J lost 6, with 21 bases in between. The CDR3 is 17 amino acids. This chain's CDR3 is CASSQGKNVGASNGYTF. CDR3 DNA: TGCGCCAGCAGCCAAGGAAAAAACGTTGGGGCCTCCAATGGCTACACCTTC.

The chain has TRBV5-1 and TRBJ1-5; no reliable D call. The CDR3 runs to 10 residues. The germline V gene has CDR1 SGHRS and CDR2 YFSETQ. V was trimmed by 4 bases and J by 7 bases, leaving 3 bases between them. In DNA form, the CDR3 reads TGCGCCAGCAGCATGCAGCCCCAGCATTTT. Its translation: CASSMQPQHF.

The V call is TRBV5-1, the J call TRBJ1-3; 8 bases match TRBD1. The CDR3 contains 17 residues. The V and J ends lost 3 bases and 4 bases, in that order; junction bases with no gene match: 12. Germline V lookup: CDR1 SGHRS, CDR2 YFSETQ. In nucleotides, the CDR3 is TGCGCCAGCAGCTCCCAACCCCAGGGGGCTTCAGGAAACACCATATATTTT. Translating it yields CASSSQPQGASGNTIYF.

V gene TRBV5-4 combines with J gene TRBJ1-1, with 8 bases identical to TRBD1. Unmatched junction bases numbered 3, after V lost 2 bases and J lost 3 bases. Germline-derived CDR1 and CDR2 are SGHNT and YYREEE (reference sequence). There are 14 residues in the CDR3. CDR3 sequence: CASSFPDRDTEAFF. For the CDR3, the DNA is TGTGCCAGCAGCTTTCCGGACAGGGACACTGAAGCTTTCTTT.

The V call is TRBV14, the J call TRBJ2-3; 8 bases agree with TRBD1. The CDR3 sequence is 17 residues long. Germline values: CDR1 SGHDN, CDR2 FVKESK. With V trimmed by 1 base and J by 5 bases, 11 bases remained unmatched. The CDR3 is CASSQASGGANRDTQYF. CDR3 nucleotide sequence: TGTGCCAGCAGCCAAGCCTCAGGGGGCGCAAACAGAGATACGCAGTATTTT.

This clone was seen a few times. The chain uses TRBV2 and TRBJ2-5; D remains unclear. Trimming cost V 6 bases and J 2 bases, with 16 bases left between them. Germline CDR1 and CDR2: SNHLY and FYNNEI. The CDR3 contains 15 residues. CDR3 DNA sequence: TGTGCCAGCAGGACCCTGGACGGTGATCAAGAGACCCAGTACTTC. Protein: CASRTLDGDQETQYF.

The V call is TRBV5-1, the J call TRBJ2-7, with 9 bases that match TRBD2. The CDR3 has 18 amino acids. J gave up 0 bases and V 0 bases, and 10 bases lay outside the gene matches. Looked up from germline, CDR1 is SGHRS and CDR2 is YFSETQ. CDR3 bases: TGCGCCAGCAGCTTGGCCGACTTAGCGGGGGTTATCTCCTACGAGCAGTACTTC. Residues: CASSLADLAGVISYEQYF.

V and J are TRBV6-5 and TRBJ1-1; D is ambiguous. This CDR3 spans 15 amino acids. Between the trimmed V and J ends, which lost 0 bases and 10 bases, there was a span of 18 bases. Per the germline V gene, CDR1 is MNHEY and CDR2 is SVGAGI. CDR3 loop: CASSYSNSEAWGAFF. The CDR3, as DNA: TGTGCCAGCAGTTACTCTAATTCGGAGGCATGGGGAGCTTTCTTT.

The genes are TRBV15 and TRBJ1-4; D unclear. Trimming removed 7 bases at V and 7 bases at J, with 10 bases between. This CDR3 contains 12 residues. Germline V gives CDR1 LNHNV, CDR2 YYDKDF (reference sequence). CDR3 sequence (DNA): TGTGCCACCACCTCCGAGGGTGAAAAACTGTTTTTT. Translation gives CATTSEGEKLFF.

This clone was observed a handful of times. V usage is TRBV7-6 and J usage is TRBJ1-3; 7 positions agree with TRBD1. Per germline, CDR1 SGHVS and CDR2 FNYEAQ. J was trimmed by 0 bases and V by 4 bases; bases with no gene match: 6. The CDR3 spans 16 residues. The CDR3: CASSSESGGSGNTIYF. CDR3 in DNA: TGTGCCAGCAGCTCCGAGTCAGGGGGCTCTGGAAACACCATATATTTT.

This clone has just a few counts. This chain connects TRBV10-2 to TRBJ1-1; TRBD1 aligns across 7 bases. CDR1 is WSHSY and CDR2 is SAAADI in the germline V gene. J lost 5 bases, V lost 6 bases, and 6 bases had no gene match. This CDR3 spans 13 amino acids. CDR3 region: CASSPGGRTEAFF. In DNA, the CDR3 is TGCGCCAGCAGCCCAGGGGGAAGGACTGAAGCTTTCTTT.

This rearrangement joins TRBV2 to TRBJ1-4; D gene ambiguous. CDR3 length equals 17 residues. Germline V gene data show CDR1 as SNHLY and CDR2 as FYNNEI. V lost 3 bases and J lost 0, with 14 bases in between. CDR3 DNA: TGTGCCAGCAGTGATTGGGCAGGCCTTGCAACTAATGAAAAACTGTTTTTT. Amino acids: CASSDWAGLATNEKLFF.

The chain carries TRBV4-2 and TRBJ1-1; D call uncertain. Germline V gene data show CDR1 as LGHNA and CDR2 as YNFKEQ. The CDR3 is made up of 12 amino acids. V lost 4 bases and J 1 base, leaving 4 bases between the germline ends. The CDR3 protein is CASSPRNTEAFF. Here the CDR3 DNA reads TGTGCCAGCAGCCCGAGGAACACTGAAGCTTTCTTT.

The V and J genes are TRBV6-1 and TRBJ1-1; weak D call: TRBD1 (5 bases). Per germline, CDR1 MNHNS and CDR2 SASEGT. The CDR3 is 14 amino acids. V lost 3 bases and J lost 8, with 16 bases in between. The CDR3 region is CASSEEAWGGEAFF. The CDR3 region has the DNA TGTGCCAGCAGTGAGGAGGCCTGGGGCGGGGAAGCTTTCTTT.